This TCR beta chain was found in a study of beta chain features in type 1 diabetes. Every bit of the isolated RNA underwent reverse transcription, so sequencing read expressed TCRB transcripts. TCRdb's table, derived via immunoSEQ multiplex PCR, lists solely in-frame clones and lacks some. Altogether hundreds of thousands of clones are present, 8% to 13% being singletons, with the ten largest covering roughly 0.016%. The CDR3 has 15 residues. Trimming stripped 6 bases from V and 5 bases from J, with 20 bases between. Germline-derived CDR1 and CDR2 are MDHEN and SYDVKM. The receptor was derived from a woman in her twenties or thirties in good health. Specimen: naive CD4+ T cells from blood. The chain has TRBV28 and TRBJ2-7, with D possibly being TRBD1 (5 bases). CDR3 region: CASRSSTDMDHEQYF. The CDR3 DNA is TGTGCCAGCAGATCCTCGACAGACATGGACCACGAGCAGTACTTC.